This TCR beta chain was sequenced for a study of control samples from healthy donors and cancer patients. Sequencing was performed with immunoSEQ multiplex PCR; in TCRdb, only in-frame clones are kept and a portion is missing. The sample has roughly 90,000 clones; roughly 93% are singletons. Trimming took 4 bases from V and 2 from J, leaving 6 bases between them. This CDR3 has 13 residues. This receptor was identified in a young woman in good health. Sequences were obtained from blood. This chain joins TRBV12-3 or TRBV12-4 and TRBJ1-5; D unresolved. The CDR3 is CASSSQGNQPQHF. The CDR3 bases are TGTGCCAGCAGTTCCCAAGGCAATCAGCCCCAGCATTTT.